These 26 T cell receptor beta chains share one sample of origin, sequenced in a study of T cell responses to AZD1222 COVID-19 vaccine. Sequencing was performed with immunoSEQ multiplex PCR; in TCRdb, only in-frame clones are kept and a portion is missing. The sample has under 200,000 clones; 90% to 95% are singletons. The specimen was peripheral blood, collected on day 0 of AZD1222 vaccination. These receptors originate from an adult in good health.

J is TRBJ2-6 and V is TRBV10-3; 8 bases fit TRBD1. This CDR3 has 15 residues. Germline V gene data show CDR1 as ENHRY and CDR2 as SYGVKD. J lost 2 bases, V lost 6 bases, and 3 bases had no gene match. The CDR3 DNA sequence: TGTGCCATCAGGACAGGGGCAACTGGGGCCAACGTCCTGACTTTC. It encodes CAIRTGATGANVLTF.

This clone was observed a single time. The chain has TRBV5-1 and TRBJ1-1; no firm D call. Germline values: CDR1 SGHRS, CDR2 YFSETQ. V was pared by 1 base and J by 3 bases, with 7 bases between. The CDR3 is made up of 13 amino acids. The CDR3 sequence: CASSLSTDTEAFF. As DNA, the CDR3 is TGCGCCAGCAGCTTGTCAACAGACACTGAAGCTTTCTTT.

This clone was recorded once. The chain carries TRBV27 and TRBJ2-5; D is perhaps TRBD2 (5 bases). The germline V gene has CDR1 MNHEY and CDR2 SMNVEV (reference sequence). Trimming removed 6 bases from V and 4 bases from J, with 6 bases in between. The CDR3 runs 11 residues. CDR3 DNA: TGTGCCAGCAGCCGGGGAGAGACCCAGTACTTC. Translation gives CASSRGETQYF.

CDR3 DNA: TGTGCCAGCGGGGACAGGGGTAATGAGCAGTTCTTC. Its translation: CASGDRGNEQFF. The chain recombines TRBV27 with TRBJ2-1, with TRBD1 matching 10 bases. The V gene's germline CDR1 is MNHEY and CDR2 SMNVEV (reference sequence). This CDR3 has 12 amino acids. The junction had 2 bases not matched to a gene; V was cut back by 8 bases and J by 7 bases.

The chain combines TRBV19 with TRBJ2-1, with D perhaps TRBD2 (7 bases). Trimming removed 6 bases from V and 9 bases from J, with 9 bases in between. This CDR3 is 11 amino acids long. CDR1 is LNHDA and CDR2 is SQIVND in the germline V gene (reference sequence). CDR3 DNA sequence: TGTGCCAGTAGGGGGGGGCGTGAGCAGTTCTTC. Amino acid sequence: CASRGGREQFF.

This chain links TRBV28 with TRBJ1-5; D unresolved. The CDR3 contains 11 residues. The V and J ends lost 6 bases and 1 base respectively, with 1 base between them. CDR1 is MDHEN, CDR2 SYDVKM, per germline. The chain's CDR3 is CASRSNQPQHF. The CDR3 DNA reads as TGTGCCAGCAGGAGCAATCAGCCCCAGCATTTT.

This clone was counted a single time. V is TRBV14 and J is TRBJ1-1, with TRBD1 matching 11 bases. The trim removed 8 bases at V and 4 bases at J, leaving 6 bases unmatched. CDR1 and CDR2 from the germline V gene are SGHDN and FVKESK. This CDR3 spans 14 amino acids. Here the CDR3 reads CASVGTGGRTEAFF. As DNA, the CDR3 is TGTGCCAGCGTCGGGACAGGGGGGCGCACTGAAGCTTTCTTT.

The CDR3 loop reads CASSLGIRNTIYF. DNA for the CDR3: TGTGCCAGCAGCTTAGGTATCAGAAACACCATATATTTT. The V call is TRBV7-2, the J call TRBJ1-3; the D is unclear. Trimming shortened V by 1 base and J by 5 bases, and 6 bases separated the two germline ends. The CDR3 consists of 13 residues. Germline V CDR1 and CDR2: SGHTA, FQGNSA.

The chain joins TRBV18 to TRBJ2-1, with a tentative D call TRBD2 (5 bases). This CDR3 has 15 residues. From germline, CDR1 is KGHSH and CDR2 LQKENI. Trimming pared 6 bases from V and 0 bases from J, leaving 12 bases between. CDR3 loop: CASSLGGLSYNEQFF. CDR3 DNA sequence: TGTGCCAGCTCCCTAGGAGGCCTCTCCTACAATGAGCAGTTCTTC. The full variable domain, in which reference TRBV18 and TRBJ2-1 provide the parts outside the CDR3, is NAGVMQNPRHLVRRRGQEARLRCSPMKGHSHVYWYRQLPEEGLKFMVYLQKENIIDESGMPKERFSAEFPKEGPSILRIQQVVRGDSAAYFCASSLGGLSYNEQFFGPGTRLTVL.

The chain is built from TRBV12-5 and TRBJ2-7; D remains unclear. The length of the CDR3 is 12 residues. Per germline, CDR1 LGHNT and CDR2 FRNRAP. The V end lost 1 base, the J end lost 2 bases, and 3 bases lay between the germline ends. The CDR3 spells CASGLDTYEQYF. CDR3 bases: TGTGCTAGTGGTTTGGACACCTACGAGCAGTACTTC.

The chain is built from TRBV7-2 and TRBJ1-5, with D possibly TRBD1 on 5 matching bases. V gave up 3 bases and J gave up 7 bases, with 16 bases separating them. CDR3 length equals 15 residues. Germline V gene data show CDR1 as SGHTA and CDR2 as FQGNSA. In DNA form, the CDR3 reads TGTGCCAGCAGCTTGGACCTAACGGGGCACCAGCCCCAGCATTTT. Amino acid sequence: CASSLDLTGHQPQHF. Filled out from reference TRBV7-2 and TRBJ1-5, the complete variable domain reads GAGVSQSPSNKVTEKGKDVELRCDPISGHTALYWYRQSLGQGLEFLIYFQGNSAPDKSGLPSDRFSAERTGGSVSTLTIQRTQQEDSAVYLCASSLDLTGHQPQHFGDGTRLSIL.

V usage is TRBV5-4 and J usage is TRBJ1-1; D gene ambiguous. In germline, CDR1 is SGHNT, CDR2 YYREEE (reference sequence). V was clipped by 4 bases and J by 6 bases, with 16 bases between them. This CDR3 comprises 14 residues. DNA for the CDR3: TGTGCCAGCAGCCTACCGGGCCCAGTCCCTGAAGCTTTCTTT. It translates to CASSLPGPVPEAFF.

The V call is TRBV2, the J call TRBJ1-5, with 7 bases identical to TRBD1. The CDR3 totals 14 residues. V was pared by 8 bases and J by 3 bases, with 7 bases of the junction left unmatched. Germline V CDR1 and CDR2: SNHLY, FYNNEI. CDR3 DNA: TGTGCCAGCGGCAATACAGGGGTCAATCAGCCCCAGCATTTT. Amino acid sequence: CASGNTGVNQPQHF.

The gene calls are TRBV9 and TRBJ1-2; D ambiguous. The CDR3 loop spans 12 amino acids. In germline, CDR1 is SGDLS, CDR2 YYNGEE. V shed 1 base and J shed 8 bases, with 9 bases lying between them. In nucleotides, the CDR3 is TGTGCCAGCAGCGTACTTTCCGGCGGCTACACCTTC. This encodes CASSVLSGGYTF.

The V call is TRBV7-9, the J call TRBJ2-3; D not resolved. The germline V gene encodes CDR1 SEHNR and CDR2 FQNEAQ (reference sequence). CDR3 length: 17 residues. Trimming shortened V by 2 bases and J by 0 bases, and 15 bases separated the two germline ends. In DNA, the CDR3 is TGTGCCAGCAGCTTAACCCCCCAGTTACGTAGCACAGATACGCAGTATTTT. This sequence encodes CASSLTPQLRSTDTQYF.

In its sample, this clone ranks as medium-sized. The CDR3 loop reads CASSQEEEEAYGYTF. CDR3 DNA: TGTGCCAGCAGCCAAGAAGAAGAGGAGGCCTATGGCTACACCTTC. V and J are TRBV3-1 (or the pseudogene TRBV3-2) and TRBJ1-2; D not resolved. The germline V gene encodes CDR1 LGHDT and CDR2 YNNKEL (reference sequence). The V and J ends lost 0 bases and 4 bases respectively, with 12 bases between them. This CDR3 comprises 15 residues.

This chain connects TRBV7-9 to TRBJ1-2, with D possibly matching TRBD1 (5 bases). Trimming took off 0 bases at V and 8 bases at J, with 16 bases between the two ends. CDR1 is SEHNR, CDR2 FQNEAQ, per germline (reference sequence). This CDR3 comprises 15 residues. The DNA of the CDR3 is TGTGCCAGCAGCTTAGCCCGGGCAGGGCCCGGCGGCTACACCTTC. Protein product: CASSLARAGPGGYTF.

The CDR3 sequence is CAISESIGGKLFF. CDR3 nucleotide sequence: TGTGCCATCAGTGAGTCGATAGGGGGAAAACTGTTTTTT. V is TRBV10-3 and J is TRBJ1-4; perhaps TRBD1 as D (6 bases). V was pared by 0 bases and J by 10 bases, with 9 bases between. CDR1 ENHRY and CDR2 SYGVKD come from the germline V gene. The CDR3 loop spans 13 amino acids.

The chain links TRBV10-3 to TRBJ1-6; no clear D gene. V dropped 3 bases and J dropped 10 bases, with 7 bases sitting between them. Germline-derived CDR1 and CDR2 are ENHRY and SYGVKD. This CDR3 has 12 residues. The DNA for the CDR3 is TGTGCCATCAGTGAAGAAGGGTCACCCCTCCACTTT. Its translation: CAISEEGSPLHF.

The J gene is TRBJ1-2, the V gene TRBV5-4, with D possibly matching TRBD1 (5 bases). Trimming left V 6 bases short and J 3 bases short, with 9 bases between. The CDR3 runs 12 residues. Germline CDR1 is SGHNT and CDR2 is YYREEE (reference sequence). The CDR3 loop is CASTKTDYGYTF. CDR3 bases: TGTGCCAGCACCAAGACAGACTATGGCTACACCTTC.

The CDR3 spells CASSYSLVRDYGYTF. The CDR3 nucleotides read TGTGCCAGCAGTTACTCACTAGTACGTGACTATGGCTACACCTTC. This sequence joins TRBV6-5 and TRBJ1-2; no clear D gene. Germline V lookup: CDR1 MNHEY, CDR2 SVGAGI. The CDR3 extends over 15 amino acids. V was cut by 0 bases and J by 3 bases, with 11 bases left in between.

The chain combines TRBV27 with TRBJ2-1; 9 bases align to TRBD2. The CDR3 covers 16 residues. The V segment lost 1 base and the J segment 3 bases; nucleotides outside the gene matches: 4. The germline CDR1 and CDR2 sequences are MNHEY and SMNVEV (reference sequence). In DNA form, the CDR3 reads TGTGCCAGCAGTTTATTAGGTAGCGGGGGCTACAATGAGCAGTTCTTC. As protein: CASSLLGSGGYNEQFF.

This clone has only one observation. The rearrangement uses TRBV28 and TRBJ1-1; D is undetermined. The CDR3 is made up of 13 amino acids. V lost 2 bases and J 3 bases, leaving 7 bases between the germline ends. The germline V gene has CDR1 MDHEN and CDR2 SYDVKM. CDR3 amino acids: CASSLLQDTEAFF. CDR3 nucleotides: TGTGCCAGCAGTTTACTCCAGGACACTGAAGCTTTCTTT.

The chain joins TRBV5-8 to TRBJ1-1; D unresolved. Germline values: CDR1 SGHTS, CDR2 YDEGEE. The CDR3 sequence is 13 residues long. With 4 bases removed from V and 7 bases from J, the gap between germline ends came to 14 bases. This CDR3 is CASSIGSKDEAFF. The CDR3 nucleotides read TGTGCCAGCAGCATAGGATCCAAGGATGAAGCTTTCTTT.

The CDR3 region is CASSLQTASSGNTIYF. In nucleotides, the CDR3 is TGTGCCAGCAGCCTACAGACAGCTTCCTCTGGAAACACCATATATTTT. This sequence joins TRBV3-1 (or the pseudogene TRBV3-2) and TRBJ1-3; D might be TRBD1 (5 bases). There are 16 residues in the CDR3. Trimming removed 4 bases at V and 0 bases at J, with 13 bases between. Germline CDR1 reads LGHDT; CDR2 reads YNNKEL (reference sequence).

The chain uses TRBV6-5 and TRBJ2-7; TRBD2 matches 8 bases. There are 14 residues in the CDR3. Germline V gene data show CDR1 as MNHEY and CDR2 as SVGAGI. The ends lost 2 bases at V and 6 bases at J; junction bases unmatched: 6. Written as DNA, the CDR3 is TGTGCCAGCAGTTACGGGACTAGAGGTGGCGAGCAGTACTTC. Residues: CASSYGTRGGEQYF.